These 29 T cell receptor beta chains originate from one sample sequenced in a study of blood T cell repertoires in COVID-19. Repertoires were generated with immunoSEQ multiplex PCR, while TCRdb's copy carries only in-frame clones and drops some. The sample has more than 150,000 clones, around 83% seen once. The sample comprised peripheral blood. These receptors all stem from a woman aged 40 to 49 with acute or convalescent COVID-19.

This sequence joins TRBV7-8 and TRBJ2-4, with D possibly being TRBD2 (5 bases). Trimming cost V 1 base and J 0 bases, with 7 bases left between them. The CDR3 contains 15 residues. The germline CDR1 and CDR2 sequences are SGHVS and FQNEAQ. CDR3: CASSLGTVAKNIQYF. The CDR3, as DNA: TGTGCCAGCAGCTTAGGGACTGTAGCCAAAAACATTCAGTACTTC.

The rearrangement links TRBV2 to TRBJ2-7, with a tentative D call TRBD2 (6 bases). Per germline, CDR1 SNHLY and CDR2 FYNNEI. The CDR3 is made up of 13 amino acids. With 7 bases removed from V and 7 bases from J, the gap between germline ends came to 17 bases. CDR3 protein: CASISTGRREQYF. The CDR3 region has the DNA TGTGCCAGCATCTCCACCGGGAGAAGGGAGCAGTACTTC.

There are a few counts of this clone. This chain joins TRBV12-2 and TRBJ1-2; the D segment call TRBD1 is taken from the table without a DNA check. TRBV12-2 represents a pseudogene. The CDR3 length is 20 residues. The CDR3 reads CASRLDLEPGTPTLNYGYTF. The CDR3 coding sequence is TGTGCAAGTCGCTTAGACCTAGAGCCCGGGACACCGACCCTGAACTATGGCTACACCTTC.

Here the CDR3 reads CASSREGFGNQPQHF. The DNA for the CDR3 is TGTGCCAGCAGCCGAGAGGGTTTTGGCAATCAGCCCCAGCATTTT. V is TRBV5-5 and J is TRBJ1-5, with no clear D. V was shortened by 4 bases and J by 2 bases, with 13 bases between the two germline ends. In germline, CDR1 is SGHKS, CDR2 YYEKEE (reference sequence). CDR3 length: 15 amino acids. The complete variable domain, with remaining parts taken from reference TRBV5-5 and TRBJ1-5, reads DAGVTQSPTHLIKTRGQQVTLRCSPISGHKSVSWYQQVLGQGPQFIFQYYEKEERGRGNFPDRFSARQFPNYSSELNVNALLLGDSALYLCASSREGFGNQPQHFGDGTRLSIL.

V usage is TRBV18 and J usage is TRBJ1-1; 8 bases fit TRBD1. The CDR3 has 13 amino acids. V was clipped by 2 bases and J by 10 bases; unmatched bases: 6. Germline V gene data show CDR1 as KGHSH and CDR2 as LQKENI. CDR3 amino acids: CASSPWTGSVAFF. The CDR3 bases are TGTGCCAGCTCACCATGGACAGGGAGTGTAGCTTTCTTT.

The chain links TRBV6-1 to TRBJ2-1; 7 bases agree with TRBD1. Germline CDR1 is MNHNS and CDR2 is SASEGT. The CDR3 spans 16 residues. V was clipped by 4 bases and J by 8 bases; unmatched bases: 14. The CDR3 is CASSGNRGTVVDEQFF. CDR3 DNA: TGTGCCAGCAGTGGGAACAGGGGAACGGTTGTCGATGAGCAGTTCTTC.

The genes are TRBV27 and TRBJ1-2; 8 positions agree with TRBD1. CDR1 is MNHEY, CDR2 SMNVEV, per germline (reference sequence). V lost 6 bases to trimming and J lost 4 bases; unmatched junction nucleotides: 7. CDR3 length: 14 amino acids. The CDR3 loop reads CASRHQGAAYGYTF. DNA for the CDR3: TGTGCCAGCAGGCATCAGGGGGCAGCCTATGGCTACACCTTC.

The chain links TRBV28 to TRBJ2-2; 12 bases map to TRBD2. The CDR3 covers 17 residues. Germline V gene data show CDR1 as MDHEN and CDR2 as SYDVKM. V gave up 5 bases and J gave up 3 bases; unmatched junction bases: 7. The CDR3 DNA sequence: TGTGCCAGCAGTGGATGGACTAGCGGGGAGCACACCGGGGAGCTGTTTTTT. This encodes CASSGWTSGEHTGELFF.

The chain has TRBV2 and TRBJ1-1; tentatively, D is TRBD1 (6 bases). Germline V CDR1 and CDR2: SNHLY, FYNNEI. V lost 5 bases and J lost 1, with 14 bases in between. The CDR3 extends over 15 amino acids. The CDR3 loop reads CASSTWTAGNTEAFF. The CDR3 DNA is TGTGCCAGCAGTACCTGGACAGCCGGGAACACTGAAGCTTTCTTT.

The chain joins TRBV3-1 (or the pseudogene TRBV3-2) to TRBJ1-1; 8 positions agree with TRBD1. Trimming cost V 0 bases and J 5 bases; bases outside gene matches: 20. The CDR3 is 20 residues long. From germline, CDR1 is LGHDT and CDR2 YNNKEL (reference sequence). DNA of the CDR3: TGTGCCAGCAGCCAAGAACGCCCAGGGGGCGTCGGGGGGACGAAAACTGAAGCTTTCTTT. Its translation: CASSQERPGGVGGTKTEAFF.

This CDR3 is CASSPRLASGSTDTQYF. The CDR3 DNA reads as TGTGCCAGCAGCCCTCGTCTTGCTAGCGGGAGCACAGATACGCAGTATTTT. This chain joins TRBV7-9 and TRBJ2-3; TRBD2 aligns across 8 bases. The length of the CDR3 is 17 residues. The V segment lost 5 bases and the J segment 0 bases; nucleotides outside the gene matches: 10. The V gene's germline CDR1 is SEHNR and CDR2 FQNEAQ (reference sequence).

V is TRBV6-4 and J is TRBJ2-1, with 7 positions matching TRBD2. CDR3 length equals 14 residues. Germline assignment: CDR1 MRHNA and CDR2 SNTAGT. Unmatched junction bases numbered 8, after V lost 5 bases and J lost 7 bases. The CDR3 nucleotides read TGTGCCAGCAGTAGACTAGCTGGAACGAATGAGCAGTTCTTC. It yields the protein CASSRLAGTNEQFF.

In this sample, this clone turned up a few times. The identical CDR3 is also encoded by other nucleotide sequences in the sample. The gene calls are TRBV12-3 or TRBV12-4 and TRBJ2-1, with TRBD2 as a possible D gene (5 bases). CDR3 length: 11 amino acids. V dropped 8 bases and J dropped 10 bases, with 12 bases sitting between them. CDR3: CASSLRGEQFF. The CDR3 coding sequence is TGTGCCAGCTCCCTCCGGGGAGAGCAGTTCTTC.

This clone occurred a few times. The CDR3 sequence: CASSGPIRGREYEQYF. CDR3 nucleotide sequence: TGTGCCAGCAGTGGACCAATCAGGGGGCGCGAGTACGAGCAGTACTTC. The gene calls are TRBV2 and TRBJ2-7; 8 positions match TRBD1. The ends lost 4 bases at V and 4 bases at J; junction bases unmatched: 12. Germline loops: CDR1 SNHLY, CDR2 FYNNEI. This CDR3 is 16 amino acids long.

The CDR3 loop reads CASSSGQGRDTIYF. CDR3 in DNA: TGTGCCAGCAGCTCCGGACAGGGCAGAGACACCATATATTTT. The rearrangement links TRBV7-9 to TRBJ1-3; 8 bases agree with TRBD1. J was trimmed by 8 bases and V by 4 bases; bases with no gene match: 7. The CDR3 spans 14 residues. The germline CDR1 and CDR2 sequences are SEHNR and FQNEAQ (reference sequence).

This chain links TRBV9 with TRBJ2-3; D gene unclear. CDR1 is SGDLS, CDR2 YYNGEE, per germline. The CDR3 sequence is 13 residues long. V was pared by 9 bases and J by 5 bases, with 16 bases between. CDR3 nucleotide sequence: TGTGCCACAGCGCCCACCCCCCAAGATACGCAGTATTTT. Its translation is CATAPTPQDTQYF.

This rearrangement joins TRBV10-1 to TRBJ1-2; 8 bases map to TRBD1. Germline V gene lookup returns CDR1 WNHNN and CDR2 SYGVQD (reference sequence). The V and J ends lost 6 bases and 5 bases, in that order; junction bases with no gene match: 2. CDR3 size: 12 residues. The CDR3 protein is CASSGQGYGYTF. Written as DNA, the CDR3 is TGCGCCAGCAGCGGACAGGGATATGGCTACACCTTC.

The CDR3 coding sequence is TGCGCCAGCAGTGACCCGGAGGGTCCGGGAAAACTGTTTTTT. Amino acids: CASSDPEGPGKLFF. The chain joins TRBV10-1 to TRBJ1-4; D is undetermined. The V end was cut by 3 bases, the J end by 10 bases, with 15 bases between. Germline V gene sequence: CDR1 WNHNN, CDR2 SYGVQD (reference sequence). This CDR3 region has 14 residues.

The J gene is TRBJ1-1, the V gene TRBV6-5; no firm D call. V was cut by 8 bases and J by 4 bases, with 20 bases left in between. The CDR3 covers 15 residues. Germline V CDR1 and CDR2: MNHEY, SVGAGI. CDR3 in amino acids: CASLLTFGSLTEAFF. The CDR3 nucleotides read TGTGCCAGCCTCTTAACATTCGGGAGCCTCACTGAAGCTTTCTTT.

The chain recombines TRBV9 with TRBJ2-1; 9 nucleotides align to TRBD2. Germline CDR1 SGDLS, CDR2 YYNGEE. This CDR3 region has 16 residues. V shed 2 bases, J shed 6 bases, and the junction held 9 bases outside the gene matches. CDR3 coding DNA: TGTGCCAGCAGCGTGACGGCCGGGACTAGCACCAATGAGCAGTTCTTC. It is translated as CASSVTAGTSTNEQFF.

This sequence joins TRBV28 and TRBJ2-1; 8 bases map to TRBD2. Trimming cost V 5 bases and J 3 bases; bases outside gene matches: 6. The CDR3 consists of 15 residues. Germline V gives CDR1 MDHEN, CDR2 SYDVKM. The CDR3 region is CASSLGLADYNEQFF. The DNA for the CDR3 is TGTGCCAGCAGTCTTGGACTAGCAGACTACAATGAGCAGTTCTTC.

V gene TRBV19 combines with J gene TRBJ1-5, with D perhaps matching TRBD1 (5 bases). The CDR3 has 13 amino acids. V gave up 8 bases and J gave up 2 bases, with 10 bases separating them. Germline CDR1 and CDR2: LNHDA and SQIVND (reference sequence). The CDR3 bases are TGTGCCAGTGGAACAGGTGGCAATCAGCCCCAGCATTTT. Translation: CASGTGGNQPQHF. Full variable domain (rest looked up from reference TRBV19 and TRBJ1-5): DGGITQSPKYLFRKEGQNVTLSCEQNLNHDAMYWYRQDPGQGLRLIYYSQIVNDFQKGDIAEGYSVSREKKESFPLTVTSAQKNPTAFYLCASGTGGNQPQHFGDGTRLSIL.

This chain joins TRBV6-4 and TRBJ2-1; D gene ambiguous. This CDR3 is 16 amino acids long. V was cut by 3 bases and J by 7 bases, with 19 bases left in between. Germline V CDR1 and CDR2: MRHNA, SNTAGT. The CDR3 region has the DNA TGTGCCAGCAGTGAGGGTGTTGGTGGAGATTCTAATGAGCAGTTCTTC. Translation: CASSEGVGGDSNEQFF.

V and J are TRBV18 and TRBJ1-4, with D hard to call. CDR3 size: 13 residues. The germline V gene encodes CDR1 KGHSH and CDR2 LQKENI. Deletions cut 6 bases from V and 4 bases from J, with 9 bases between. The CDR3 DNA sequence: TGTGCCAGCTCCGGACTTTATAATGAAAAACTGTTTTTT. This translates into CASSGLYNEKLFF. The full variable domain, with the rest looked up from reference TRBV18 and TRBJ1-4, is NAGVMQNPRHLVRRRGQEARLRCSPMKGHSHVYWYRQLPEEGLKFMVYLQKENIIDESGMPKERFSAEFPKEGPSILRIQQVVRGDSAAYFCASSGLYNEKLFFGSGTQLSVL.

The CDR3 here is CATSRAGGDTDTQYF. CDR3 DNA: TGTGCCACCAGCCGGGCGGGGGGGGACACAGATACGCAGTATTTT. The genes are TRBV24-1 and TRBJ2-3; 9 bases agree with TRBD2. The CDR3 runs 15 residues. V lost 7 bases, J lost 2 bases, and 6 bases stayed unmatched. CDR1 is KGHDR and CDR2 is SFDVKD in the germline V gene.

This sequence joins TRBV2 and TRBJ1-1; 7 bases align to TRBD1. The CDR3 contains 13 residues. The germline CDR1 and CDR2 sequences are SNHLY and FYNNEI. V shed 5 bases, J shed 3 bases, and the junction held 3 bases outside the gene matches. For the CDR3, the DNA is TGTGCCAGCAGTAGGGACAGACACACTGAAGCTTTCTTT. This codes for CASSRDRHTEAFF.

The chain employs TRBV11-2 and TRBJ1-4, with 11 positions matching TRBD1. V trimming: 5 bases; J trimming: 8 bases; junction bases outside the gene matches: 4. The CDR3 sequence is 14 residues long. Germline V lookup: CDR1 SGHAT, CDR2 FQNNGV. CDR3 protein: CASSIGQGAEKLFF. The CDR3 nucleotides read TGTGCCAGCAGCATTGGACAGGGGGCCGAAAAACTGTTTTTT.

The chain uses TRBV15 and TRBJ1-5; TRBD1 is a possible D gene (6 bases). V gave up 1 base and J gave up 2 bases, with 9 bases separating them. CDR3 length: 15 amino acids. Looked up from germline, CDR1 is LNHNV and CDR2 is YYDKDF (reference sequence). The CDR3 sequence is CATSRVPGGNQPQHF. For the CDR3, the DNA is TGTGCCACCAGCAGAGTGCCAGGGGGCAATCAGCCCCAGCATTTT.

J is TRBJ2-3 and V is TRBV5-5; D unresolved. This CDR3 is built from 15 residues. Trimming stripped 2 bases from V and 1 base from J, with 11 bases between. Germline values: CDR1 SGHKS, CDR2 YYEKEE (reference sequence). The CDR3 here is CASSFTGFGTDTQYF. In nucleotides, the CDR3 is TGTGCCAGCAGCTTTACCGGGTTCGGCACAGATACGCAGTATTTT.